These T cell receptor beta chains were read from a single sample in a study of beta chain features in type 1 diabetes. The repertoire was sequenced with immunoSEQ multiplex PCR; TCRdb's copy has only in-frame clones and lacks some. The sample holds fewer than 450,000 clones, roughly 13% seen once. The specimen sequenced was naive CD4+ T cells from blood. The receptors come from a woman between 18 and 30 years old with type 1 diabetes. CDR3s include the opening cysteine and the closing phenylalanine or tryptophan. A D gene is named only where the DNA matches it firmly. Clone size is not always given. Where it is, it says once, few, many or a class for expanded clones.

V	D	size	J	CDR3	DNA
TRBV7-2	NA	few	TRBJ2-3	CASSFNQGPDTQYF	TGTGCCAGCAGCTTTAATCAGGGGCCAGATACGCAGTATTTT
TRBV28	TRBD2	NA	TRBJ2-1	CASSSWTSGNEQFF	TGTGCCAGCAGTTCCTGGACTAGCGGAAATGAGCAGTTCTTC
TRBV14	TRBD2	NA	TRBJ2-3	CASSPLAGLTDTQYF	TGTGCCAGCAGCCCACTAGCGGGACTCACAGATACGCAGTATTTT
TRBV29-1	NA	many	TRBJ2-4	CSVELAKNIQYF	TGCAGCGTTGAACTAGCCAAAAACATTCAGTACTTC
TRBV5-1	TRBD2	NA	TRBJ2-1	CASSLIVGLAGLYNEQFF	TGCGCCAGCAGCTTGATTGTGGGACTAGCGGGACTCTACAATGAGCAGTTCTTC
TRBV15	NA	few	TRBJ1-2	CATSRKQLGYGYTF	TGTGCCACCAGCAGGAAACAGCTTGGCTATGGCTACACCTTC
TRBV10-1	NA	NA	TRBJ2-5	CASSSAENQETQYF	TGCGCCAGCAGTTCTGCGGAGAACCAAGAGACCCAGTACTTC
TRBV30	TRBD2	NA	TRBJ2-3	CAWSRTSGGTDTQYF	TGTGCCTGGAGCAGGACTAGCGGGGGCACAGATACGCAGTATTTT
TRBV28	NA	few	TRBJ2-1	CASSYQKDFNEQFF	TGTGCCAGCAGTTACCAAAAGGACTTCAATGAGCAGTTCTTC
TRBV12-5	TRBD2	few	TRBJ2-1	CASGTSGRGEQFF	TGTGCTAGCGGGACTAGCGGGAGAGGGGAGCAGTTCTTC
TRBV30	NA	NA	TRBJ2-1	CAWTVEGLPNEQFF	TGTGCCTGGACGGTTGAAGGACTACCCAATGAGCAGTTCTTC
TRBV18	TRBD2	few	TRBJ2-7	CASSPGLASSYEQYF	TGTGCCAGCTCACCCGGACTAGCGTCATCCTACGAGCAGTACTTC
TRBV30	TRBD1	NA	TRBJ1-2	CAWSKTDRGVYGYTF	TGTGCCTGGAGCAAAACCGACAGGGGGGTCTATGGCTACACCTTC
TRBV29-1	NA	NA	TRBJ2-7	CSVGAGVSYEQYF	TGCAGCGTTGGGGCAGGGGTCTCCTACGAGCAGTACTTC
TRBV30	NA	few	TRBJ2-5	CAWSAGWGETQYF	TGTGCCTGGAGTGCAGGGTGGGGAGAGACCCAGTACTTC
TRBV5-1	NA	few	TRBJ2-1	CASSPNTEQFF	TGCGCCAGCAGCCCAAACACTGAGCAGTTCTTC
TRBV18	TRBD1	few	TRBJ2-7	CASRKTGFSSYEQYF	TGTGCCAGCCGGAAGACAGGGTTCAGCTCCTACGAGCAGTACTTC
TRBV7-6	NA	NA	TRBJ2-1	CASSLVGGASYNEQFF	TGTGCCAGCAGCTTAGTAGGGGGGGCCTCCTACAATGAGCAGTTCTTC
TRBV28	TRBD1	NA	TRBJ2-7	CASSLRDRPLYEQYF	TGTGCCAGCAGTTTAAGGGACAGGCCCCTCTACGAGCAGTACTTC
TRBV6-5	TRBD2	NA	TRBJ2-3	CASSPGLAGNTQYF	TGTGCCAGCAGTCCGGGACTAGCGGGAAATACGCAGTATTTT
TRBV18	TRBD1	NA	TRBJ2-3	CASSPPNSDRGTDTQYF	TGTGCCAGCTCACCACCGAACTCCGACAGGGGTACAGATACGCAGTATTTT
TRBV5-1	TRBD2	NA	TRBJ2-1	CASSLVGTIGGRGNEQFF	TGCGCCAGCAGCTTGGTTGGGACCATTGGCGGGAGGGGCAATGAGCAGTTCTTC
TRBV7-9	NA	NA	TRBJ2-5	CASSLPESGLKETQYF	TGTGCCAGCAGCTTACCAGAGAGCGGACTTAAAGAGACCCAGTACTTC
TRBV7-8	NA	NA	TRBJ1-1	CASSSHANRVTEAFF	TGTGCCAGCAGCTCACACGCCAACAGGGTTACTGAAGCTTTCTTT
TRBV7-9	NA	few	TRBJ1-1	CASSLAGENTEAFF	TGTGCCAGCAGCTTAGCCGGGGAGAACACTGAAGCTTTCTTT
TRBV11-2	TRBD1	few	TRBJ2-2	CASSLGTGGAGELFF	TGTGCCAGCAGCCTCGGGACAGGGGGCGCCGGGGAGCTGTTTTTT
TRBV29-1	NA	NA	TRBJ1-2	CSVEDSQYGYTF	TGCAGCGTTGAAGACTCGCAGTATGGCTACACCTTC
TRBV30	TRBD2	NA	TRBJ2-3	CAFSGIATDTQYF	TGTGCCTTTAGCGGGATAGCTACAGATACGCAGTATTTT
TRBV4-2	TRBD2	NA	TRBJ2-7	CASSQEGLAGAYEQYF	TGTGCCAGCAGCCAAGAGGGACTAGCGGGAGCCTACGAGCAGTACTTC
TRBV7-2	NA	few	TRBJ2-5	CASSLGDHQETQYF	TGTGCCAGCAGCTTAGGAGATCACCAAGAGACCCAGTACTTC
TRBV2	NA	few	TRBJ2-1	CASTQGLTSYNEQFF	TGTGCCAGCACCCAGGGGTTGACTTCTTACAATGAGCAGTTCTTC
TRBV20-1	TRBD1	few	TRBJ1-1	CSAVDRAAFF	TGCAGTGCTGTTGACAGGGCAGCTTTCTTT
TRBV7-3	TRBD1	few	TRBJ1-2	CASSSGQGYGYTF	TGTGCCAGCAGCTCGGGACAGGGTTATGGCTACACCTTC
TRBV9	TRBD2	NA	TRBJ2-5	CASSVGLAGETQYF	TGTGCCAGCAGCGTAGGACTAGCGGGAGAGACCCAGTACTTC
TRBV6-1	TRBD2	NA	TRBJ2-5	CASSPPTSGSGTQYF	TGTGCCAGCAGTCCTCCGACTAGCGGCTCGGGAACCCAGTACTTC
TRBV6-1	NA	few	TRBJ1-5	CASSETRRGKNNQPQHF	TGTGCCAGCAGTGAAACCAGAAGGGGGAAGAATAATCAGCCCCAGCATTTT
TRBV28	NA	few	TRBJ2-2	CASSTQTGTGELFF	TGTGCCAGCAGTACCCAGACAGGAACCGGGGAGCTGTTTTTT
TRBV15	TRBD2	NA	TRBJ2-5	CATSRGNIPGLAGAETQYF	TGTGCCACCAGCAGGGGCAATATCCCGGGACTAGCGGGAGCGGAGACCCAGTACTTC
TRBV2	TRBD2	NA	TRBJ2-1	CASTPLAGGPGEQFF	TGTGCCAGCACCCCACTAGCGGGAGGGCCGGGTGAGCAGTTCTTC
TRBV7-2	TRBD2	few	TRBJ2-4	CASSPAAAGDIQYF	TGTGCCAGCAGCCCAGCAGCAGCGGGGGACATTCAGTACTTC
TRBV19	NA	NA	TRBJ2-5	CASSIEGRKETQYF	TGTGCCAGTAGTATAGAGGGCAGGAAAGAGACCCAGTACTTC
TRBV18	TRBD2	few	TRBJ2-7	CASSPGLAVSSYEQYF	TGTGCCAGCTCACCGGGACTAGCGGTCAGCTCCTACGAGCAGTACTTC
TRBV25-1	NA	NA	TRBJ2-1	CASSPAYNEQFF	TGTGCCAGCAGCCCAGCCTACAATGAGCAGTTCTTC
TRBV27	NA	NA	TRBJ1-4	CASSSAGPTNEKLFF	TGTGCCAGCAGTTCGGCTGGGCCAACTAATGAAAAACTGTTTTTT
TRBV5-1	NA	few	TRBJ2-5	CASEPGGGETQYF	TGCGCCAGCGAGCCCGGGGGAGGAGAGACCCAGTACTTC
TRBV19	NA	NA	TRBJ2-5	CASSTGSRETQYF	TGTGCCAGTAGTACCGGGTCCAGAGAGACCCAGTACTTC
TRBV19	TRBD2	few	TRBJ2-7	CASRLTSGTYEQYF	TGTGCCAGTAGACTGACTAGCGGAACCTACGAGCAGTACTTC
TRBV28	NA	NA	TRBJ1-2	CASSPRHPVHYGYTF	TGTGCCAGCAGTCCTCGACATCCTGTTCACTATGGCTACACCTTC